The clone carrying this T cell receptor (beta chain) was seen at least ten times. Its cognate antigen is unknown. Time point reported: newly diagnosed GD, antithyroid drugs for less than 3 months. Scientists built the TCR library using RNA that was extracted from PBMCs. This record comes from a study of regulatory T cells in long-lasting Graves disease. Study-level findings and limits: Not thyroid tissue but only peripheral blood was studied.

There are 14 residues in the CDR3. The ends were cut back, 7 bases at V and 8 bases at J, with 20 bases in the middle. Through Arm-PCR of CDR3 regions and iRepertoire HTBI primers, TCR beta libraries were built. TCRdb itself ran the multiplex PCR reads through MiXCR, one entry per CDR3 protein. The profile covers some 200,000 distinct CDR3 sequences, with less than 20% appearing a single time and about 12% taken by the ten largest. This sample was shared with a second study, whose subject was T cells in Graves' hyperthyroidism and ophthalmopathy. From that paper: HTBI primers were used for first-round RT-PCR of the TCR CDR3.

This receptor was taken from a woman aged 25 to 45 with Graves disease. The chain joins TRBV12-3 or TRBV12-4 to TRBJ1-2; D possibly corresponds to TRBD1 (5 bases). The sample was peripheral blood mononuclear cells (PBMCs), taken at new diagnosis, from a patient treated with antithyroid drugs. DNA of the CDR3: TGTGCCAGCACCCCCTCTGGGCAGGGAAAGGGCTACACCTTC. This encodes CASTPSGQGKGYTF.